Each of the 16 T cell receptor beta chains below was sequenced from the same sample in a study of cytomegalovirus exposure and HLA in healthy donors. PCR primers comprised 60 Vbeta and 13 Jbeta primers. Here immunoSEQ multiplex PCR was the method, and the copy in TCRdb shows in-frame clones only, minus some. The table shows approximately 130,000 clones, with 75% to 90% occurring only once. What was sequenced was PBMCs. The receptors originated from a woman aged 25 to 39 in good health and CMV-seropositive.

This clone was detected once. This chain uses TRBV9 with TRBJ2-1, with 7 bases fitting TRBD2. CDR1 is SGDLS and CDR2 is YYNGEE in the germline V gene. Losses at the gene ends were 5 bases for V and 8 bases for J; bases not matched to a gene: 7. The CDR3 loop spans 13 amino acids. The chain's CDR3 is CASRTSPGDEQFF. DNA of the CDR3: TGTGCCAGCAGGACTAGCCCAGGCGATGAGCAGTTCTTC.

The J gene is TRBJ1-1, the V gene TRBV19, with TRBD1 matching over 7 bases. J gave up 4 bases and V 6 bases, and 8 bases lay outside the gene matches. Germline V gives CDR1 LNHDA, CDR2 SQIVND (reference sequence). The CDR3 loop spans 14 amino acids. The CDR3 reads CASRPRGQATEAFF. The CDR3 coding sequence is TGTGCCAGTAGGCCGAGGGGGCAGGCCACTGAAGCTTTCTTT.

This clone was counted between two and nine times. The chain has TRBV6-1 and TRBJ2-3, with 10 bases matching TRBD2. Germline CDR1 MNHNS, CDR2 SASEGT. After removal of 4 bases from V and 2 bases from J, the junction contained 6 bases not matched to a gene. CDR3 length equals 16 residues. This chain's CDR3 is CASSVDGLAVTDTQYF. CDR3 in DNA: TGTGCCAGCAGTGTAGACGGACTAGCGGTCACAGATACGCAGTATTTT.

The chain joins TRBV28 to TRBJ2-7; 12 nucleotides agree with TRBD2. The CDR3 length is 15 residues. V lost 5 bases to trimming and J lost 2 bases; unmatched junction nucleotides: 4. CDR1 and CDR2 (germline): MDHEN, SYDVKM. CDR3 coding DNA: TGTGCCAGCAGTCCTAGCGGGAGGGCCGCCTACGAGCAGTACTTC. Translating it yields CASSPSGRAAYEQYF.

The chain recombines TRBV5-6 with TRBJ2-2; no reliable D call. The CDR3 runs to 14 residues. In germline, CDR1 is SGHDT, CDR2 YYEEEE. V was trimmed by 0 bases and J by 2 bases, leaving 5 bases between them. Written as DNA, the CDR3 is TGTGCCAGCAGCTTGGGGCAAAACACCGGGGAGCTGTTTTTT. Its translation is CASSLGQNTGELFF.

The CDR3 loop is CASSASGQGRVEAFF. CDR3 in DNA: TGTGCCAGCAGCGCATCGGGACAGGGGAGGGTTGAAGCTTTCTTT. The J gene is TRBJ1-1, the V gene TRBV9; TRBD1 aligns across 10 bases. V lost 3 bases to trimming and J lost 7 bases; unmatched junction nucleotides: 9. The germline gives CDR1 SGDLS, CDR2 YYNGEE. CDR3 size: 15 residues.

This chain uses TRBV6-6 with TRBJ1-2; 8 bases map to TRBD1. This CDR3 is 16 amino acids long. The germline CDR1 and CDR2 sequences are MNHNY and SVGAGI (reference sequence). V was pared by 5 bases and J by 4 bases, with 12 bases of the junction left unmatched. The CDR3 region has the DNA TGTGCCAGCAGTCTCGCGACCAGGGACAGGTTCTATGGCTACACCTTC. Amino acids: CASSLATRDRFYGYTF.

As concerns this clone: Different DNA sequences within this sample yield the same CDR3. This chain joins TRBV14 and TRBJ1-1, with no clear D. Germline V gene lookup returns CDR1 SGHDN and CDR2 FVKESK. Trimming removed 5 bases at V and 5 bases at J, with 12 bases between. This CDR3 has 13 residues. CDR3 loop: CASSVTSGTEAFF. The CDR3 coding sequence is TGTGCCAGCAGCGTAACATCGGGGACTGAAGCTTTCTTT.

V is TRBV6-4 and J is TRBJ1-1; 9 positions agree with TRBD1. CDR3 length: 14 residues. Germline V CDR1 and CDR2: MRHNA, SNTAGT. The V segment lost 5 bases and the J segment 2 bases; nucleotides outside the gene matches: 3. CDR3: CASSSDRGNTEAFF. The DNA for the CDR3 is TGTGCCAGCAGTTCGGACAGGGGAAACACTGAAGCTTTCTTT.

The chain joins TRBV27 to TRBJ2-3, with 10 bases that match TRBD2. V lost 7 bases to trimming and J lost 4 bases; unmatched junction nucleotides: 14. In germline, CDR1 is MNHEY, CDR2 SMNVEV (reference sequence). This CDR3 comprises 17 residues. This chain's CDR3 is CASNPGLAFPAPDTQYF. CDR3 sequence (DNA): TGTGCCAGCAATCCGGGACTAGCGTTCCCCGCCCCAGATACGCAGTATTTT.

The chain employs TRBV6-5 and TRBJ1-2; 8 bases agree with TRBD1. The germline CDR1 and CDR2 sequences are MNHEY and SVGAGI. The CDR3 runs 13 residues. The ends lost 6 bases at V and 6 bases at J; junction bases unmatched: 6. The CDR3: CASSRQGPHGYTF. The CDR3 DNA follows: TGTGCCAGCAGCCGACAGGGGCCCCATGGCTACACCTTC.

There are a few counts of this clone. The rearrangement links TRBV18 to TRBJ1-2, with 9 bases that match TRBD1. This CDR3 comprises 16 residues. Trimming took 3 bases from V and 8 from J; bases not matched to a gene: 13. CDR1 is KGHSH, CDR2 LQKENI, per germline. The CDR3 DNA is TGTGCCAGCTCACCCGGGACAGGGAAAGGTGAGGCAGGCTACACCTTC. Translation: CASSPGTGKGEAGYTF. The complete variable domain, with remaining parts taken from reference TRBV18 and TRBJ1-2, reads NAGVMQNPRHLVRRRGQEARLRCSPMKGHSHVYWYRQLPEEGLKFMVYLQKENIIDESGMPKERFSAEFPKEGPSILRIQQVVRGDSAAYFCASSPGTGKGEAGYTFGSGTRLTVV.

The CDR3 sequence is CASSSRDNPYEQYF. The CDR3 bases are TGTGCCAGCAGTAGCCGGGACAACCCCTACGAGCAGTACTTC. The rearrangement uses TRBV6-1 and TRBJ2-7, with a possible D match to TRBD1 (6 bases). Germline V gene lookup returns CDR1 MNHNS and CDR2 SASEGT. V was clipped by 5 bases and J by 2 bases, with 13 bases between them. The length of the CDR3 is 14 residues.

The V call is TRBV2, the J call TRBJ1-1; D ambiguous. Trimming left V 6 bases short and J 0 bases short, with 8 bases between. The germline V gene has CDR1 SNHLY and CDR2 FYNNEI. The CDR3 sequence is 13 residues long. CDR3 loop: CASSLTLNTEAFF. The CDR3 region has the DNA TGTGCCAGCAGCTTGACACTGAACACTGAAGCTTTCTTT.

The genes are TRBV2 and TRBJ2-4; possible D gene TRBD2, 7 bases. The V and J ends lost 1 base and 9 bases respectively, with 13 bases between them. The germline V gene has CDR1 SNHLY and CDR2 FYNNEI. The CDR3 totals 14 residues. Here the CDR3 reads CASSEGGGLGIQYF. The CDR3 DNA follows: TGTGCCAGCAGTGAAGGGGGGGGGCTCGGCATTCAGTACTTC.

This clone occurred once. The chain combines TRBV28 with TRBJ1-1, with 7 bases identical to TRBD1. This CDR3 is built from 14 residues. Losses at the gene ends were 6 bases for V and 5 bases for J; bases not matched to a gene: 9. CDR1 MDHEN and CDR2 SYDVKM come from the germline V gene. In DNA, the CDR3 is TGTGCCAGCAGCCCCATGTCAGGGGGGACTGAAGCTTTCTTT. Translating it yields CASSPMSGGTEAFF.